This T cell receptor (beta chain) appears in the sequencing data of a study of cytomegalovirus exposure and HLA in healthy donors. The V gene's germline CDR1 is KGHSH and CDR2 LQKENI. The CDR3 runs 15 residues. The V end lost 1 base, the J end lost 1 base, and 10 bases lay between the germline ends. Sequencing was performed with immunoSEQ multiplex PCR; in TCRdb, only in-frame clones are kept and a portion is missing. The table lists about 78,000 clones, about 96% of them singletons. The chain combines TRBV18 with TRBJ1-1, with D hard to call. This TCR was sampled from a man between 18 and 29 years old in good health and CMV-seropositive. Sequencing was performed on PBMCs. CDR3 DNA sequence: TGTGCCAGCTCACCACGCGGGGTGTGGAACACTGAAGCTTTCTTT. Its translation is CASSPRGVWNTEAFF.